The clone carrying this T cell receptor (beta chain) has just a few counts. Trimming took off 6 bases at V and 0 bases at J, with 20 bases between the two ends. CDR3 length: 18 amino acids. The germline V gene has CDR1 LGHDT and CDR2 YNNKEL (reference sequence). Using unique molecular identifiers, the investigators prepared the TCRbeta library. TCRdb re-called the PCR reads with MiXCR, one entry per CDR3 protein. The sample lists about 610,000 distinct CDR3 sequences, over 9.5% occurring once. This record comes from a study of T-cell reconstitution after alpha-beta-depleted transplantation in children.

This sequence joins TRBV3-1 and TRBJ2-2, with D unresolved. This clonotype was obtained from a human donor who donated a stem cell graft to a child with acute myeloid leukemia. This sample comprised PBMCs from the stem cell graft donor, obtained from the stem cell graft. This CDR3 reads CASRRIATGLSNTGELFF. Here the CDR3 DNA reads TGTGCCAGCAGACGCATTGCGACTGGCCTCTCGAACACCGGGGAGCTGTTTTTT.